This T cell receptor beta chain was recorded in a study of PD-1 blockade in classical Hodgkin lymphoma. Study-wide points: CD8+ TCR diversity did not rise significantly by C4D1, unlike CD4+.

Generated by immunoSEQ multiplex PCR, the TCRdb table keeps only in-frame clones and is missing some. In the table there are tens of thousands of clones, about 84% of which are singletons. Every one of the patients relapsed after autologous stem cell transplantation (brentuximab vedotin exposure was variable). When best responses were assessed, they were complete response, partial response or progressive disease. The CDR3 runs to 15 residues. The ends were cut back, 0 bases at V and 0 bases at J, with 6 bases in the middle. The germline V gene encodes CDR1 MNHEY and CDR2 SVGAGI. To note about this clone: Its antigen is undetermined.

The sequence came from a human donor with classical Hodgkin lymphoma. The rearrangement joins TRBV6-5 to TRBJ2-1; D remains ambiguous. Sequencing was performed on peripheral blood mononuclear cells (PBMCs), taken at baseline. The CDR3 protein is CASSYSGNSYNEQFF. DNA of the CDR3: TGTGCCAGCAGTTACTCGGGTAACTCCTACAATGAGCAGTTCTTC.